This TCR beta chain derives from a study of OX40 agonist ivuxolimab in advanced cancers. Study details: Every 2 weeks, patients got intravenous ivuxolimab at one of six dose levels (0.01-10 mg/kg). Those treated in dose escalation had hepatocellular carcinoma, melanoma, renal cell cancer or head and neck cancer.

Method: immunoSEQ multiplex PCR; TCRdb's copy keeps in-frame clones and lacks some. The sample yields tens of thousands of clones, approximately 80% seen once. Study results and caveats: There were, on average, more expanded clones in CD8+ T cells than in CD4+.

With V trimmed by 4 bases and J by 8 bases, 14 bases remained unmatched. CDR1 SGHTS and CDR2 YDEGEE come from the germline V gene. The CDR3 is made up of 16 amino acids. In regard to this clone: The antigen is not known.

V gene TRBV5-8 combines with J gene TRBJ1-4; 7 bases fit TRBD1. The specimen was CD4+ or CD8+ T cells sorted from blood, collected in a trial of the OX40 agonist ivuxolimab. This sequence originates from an adult with an advanced solid tumor such as melanoma, head and neck, liver or kidney cancer. CDR3 sequence: CASSPGDRVLGEKLFF. CDR3 coding DNA: TGTGCCAGCAGCCCAGGCGACAGGGTATTAGGCGAAAAACTGTTTTTT.